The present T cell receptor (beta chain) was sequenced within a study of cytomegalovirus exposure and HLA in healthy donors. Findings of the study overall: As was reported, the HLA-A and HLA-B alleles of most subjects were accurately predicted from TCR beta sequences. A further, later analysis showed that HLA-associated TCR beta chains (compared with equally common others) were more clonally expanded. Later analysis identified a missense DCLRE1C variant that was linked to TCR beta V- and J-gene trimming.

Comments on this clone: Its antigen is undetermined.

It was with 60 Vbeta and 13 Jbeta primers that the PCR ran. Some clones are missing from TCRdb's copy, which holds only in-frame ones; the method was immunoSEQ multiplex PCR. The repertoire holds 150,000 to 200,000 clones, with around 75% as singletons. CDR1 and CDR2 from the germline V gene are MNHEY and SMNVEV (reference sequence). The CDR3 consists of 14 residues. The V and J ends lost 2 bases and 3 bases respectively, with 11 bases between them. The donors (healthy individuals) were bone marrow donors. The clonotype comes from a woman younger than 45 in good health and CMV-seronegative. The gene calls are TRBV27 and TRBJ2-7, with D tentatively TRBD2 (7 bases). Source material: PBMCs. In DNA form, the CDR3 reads TGTGCCAGCAGTTTAGCAGGGGAGGGCTACGAGCAGTACTTC. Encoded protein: CASSLAGEGYEQYF.